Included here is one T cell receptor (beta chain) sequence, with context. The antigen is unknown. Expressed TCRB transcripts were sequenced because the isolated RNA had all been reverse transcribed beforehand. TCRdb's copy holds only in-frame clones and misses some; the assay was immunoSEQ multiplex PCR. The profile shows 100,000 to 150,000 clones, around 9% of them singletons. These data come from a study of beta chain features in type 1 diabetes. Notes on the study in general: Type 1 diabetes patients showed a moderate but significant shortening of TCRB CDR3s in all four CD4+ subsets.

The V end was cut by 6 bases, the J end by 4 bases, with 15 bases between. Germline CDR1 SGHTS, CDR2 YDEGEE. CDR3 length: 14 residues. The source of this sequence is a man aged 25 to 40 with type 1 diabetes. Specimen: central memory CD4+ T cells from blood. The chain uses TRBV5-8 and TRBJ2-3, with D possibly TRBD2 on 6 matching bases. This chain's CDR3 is CASTHGDSSDTQYF. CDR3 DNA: TGTGCCAGCACTCACGGGGACTCCTCAGATACGCAGTATTTT.